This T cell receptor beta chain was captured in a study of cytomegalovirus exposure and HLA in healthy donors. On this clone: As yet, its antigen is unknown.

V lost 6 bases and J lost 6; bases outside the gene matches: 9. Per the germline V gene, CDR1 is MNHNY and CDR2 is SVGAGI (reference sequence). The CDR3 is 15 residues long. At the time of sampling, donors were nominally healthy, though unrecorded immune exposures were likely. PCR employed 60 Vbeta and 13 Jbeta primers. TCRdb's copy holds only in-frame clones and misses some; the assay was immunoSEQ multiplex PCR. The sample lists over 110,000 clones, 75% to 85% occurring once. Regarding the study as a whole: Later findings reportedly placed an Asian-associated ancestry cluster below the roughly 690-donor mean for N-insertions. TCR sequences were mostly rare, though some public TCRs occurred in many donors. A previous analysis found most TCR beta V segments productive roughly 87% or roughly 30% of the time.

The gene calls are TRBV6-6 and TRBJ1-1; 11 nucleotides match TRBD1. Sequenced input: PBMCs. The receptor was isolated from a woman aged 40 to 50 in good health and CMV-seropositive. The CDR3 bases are TGTGCCAGCAGCCCCGGGACAGGGGGTCAAGCTGAAGCTTTCTTT. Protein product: CASSPGTGGQAEAFF.